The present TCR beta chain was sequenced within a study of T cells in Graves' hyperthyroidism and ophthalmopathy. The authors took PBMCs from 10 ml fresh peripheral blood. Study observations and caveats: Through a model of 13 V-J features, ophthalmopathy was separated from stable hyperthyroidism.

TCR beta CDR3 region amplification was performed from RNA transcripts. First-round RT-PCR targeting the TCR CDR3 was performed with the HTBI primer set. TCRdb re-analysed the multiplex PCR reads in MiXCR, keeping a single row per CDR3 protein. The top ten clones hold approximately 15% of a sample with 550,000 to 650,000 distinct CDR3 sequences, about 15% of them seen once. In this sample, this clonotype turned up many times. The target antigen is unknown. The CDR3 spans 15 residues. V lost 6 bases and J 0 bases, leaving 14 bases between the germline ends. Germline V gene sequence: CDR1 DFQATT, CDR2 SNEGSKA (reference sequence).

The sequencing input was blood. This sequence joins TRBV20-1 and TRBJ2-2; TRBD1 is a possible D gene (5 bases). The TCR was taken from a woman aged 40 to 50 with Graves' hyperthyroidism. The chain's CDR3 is CSAETIGANTGELFF. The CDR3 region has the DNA TGCAGTGCCGAGACAATAGGGGCGAACACCGGGGAGCTGTTTTTT.